What follows is one T cell receptor (beta chain) and its context. The CDR3 is 16 residues long. This specimen comes from a study of shared clonotypes between healthy human individuals. TCRdb's table, derived via immunoSEQ multiplex PCR, lists solely in-frame clones and lacks some. Among about 480,000 clones listed, about 79% were seen once. The sequence was obtained from a woman between 40 and 50 years old in good health. Some clones in this sample may be carry-over from other donors' samples. The chain recombines TRBV12-2 with TRBJ2-1; TRBD2 was called by the table and not checked on the DNA. TRBV12-2 is a listed pseudogene. Sequenced sample: PBMCs. The CDR3 here is CASRLALGTHSYEQFF. The CDR3 DNA follows: TGTGCAAGTCGCTTAGCGCTAGGGACTCATTCATATGAGCAGTTCTTC.